Listed below are T cell receptor beta chains from one sample, sequenced in a study of T cells in Graves' hyperthyroidism and ophthalmopathy. From the multiplex PCR reads, TCRdb called clonotypes with MiXCR, one entry per CDR3 protein. The profile shows around 450,000 distinct CDR3 sequences, roughly 14% of them singletons. Source material: blood. The receptors were sampled from a woman under 30 with Graves' hyperthyroidism. CDR3s include the opening cysteine and the closing phenylalanine or tryptophan. D genes are given only for firm matches. Clone size, where shown, is once, few, many, or a class for clones that have expanded.

14	TRBJ2-1	TRBD2	many	TRBV5-1	TGCGCCAGCAGCTTCCTAGCGGCAACCAATGAGCAGTTCTTC	CASSFLAATNEQFF
13	TRBJ2-3	-	many	TRBV7-8	TGTGCCAGCAGCTTCCTAAACGCAGATACGCAGTATTTT	CASSFLNADTQYF
16	TRBJ2-2	TRBD2	-	TRBV9	TGTGCCAGCAGCGTAGGTCCAGCGGGGGAAACCGGGGAGCTGTTTTTT	CASSVGPAGETGELFF
13	TRBJ2-5	-	many	TRBV18	TGTGCCAGCTCAACACTCGAGGAAGAGACCCAGTACTTC	CASSTLEEETQYF
15	TRBJ1-5	-	-	TRBV29-1	TGCAGCGTCCCCACCCGGGACACCAACAATCAGCCCCAGCATTTT	CSVPTRDTNNQPQHF
13	TRBJ2-3	-	many	TRBV5-1	TGCGCCAGCAGCTACGAGTTGCAAACGACGCAGTATTTT	CASSYELQTTQYF
15	TRBJ2-7	TRBD2	many	TRBV5-1	TGCGCCAGCAGCGAGGGACTAGCGGGGGACTACGAGCAGTACTTC	CASSEGLAGDYEQYF
14	TRBJ1-2	TRBD1	many	TRBV2	TGTGCCAGCAGGTTGGACAGGGGACTCTATGGCTACACCTTC	CASRLDRGLYGYTF
16	TRBJ1-2	-	-	TRBV4-1	TGCGCCAGCAGCCAATCTCCTCCGGGTGCAAACTATGGCTACACCTTC	CASSQSPPGANYGYTF
14	TRBJ1-6	-	many	TRBV6-1	TGTGCCAGCAGTTTTAGACGGGTTAATTCACCCCTCCACTTT	CASSFRRVNSPLHF
12	TRBJ1-5	-	many	TRBV19	TGTGCCAGTAGCGGTCGAAATCAGCCCCAGCATTTT	CASSGRNQPQHF
11	TRBJ1-2	-	few	TRBV7-2	TGTGCCAGCAGCTTAACATCAGGCTACACCTTC	CASSLTSGYTF
17	TRBJ2-7	-	many	TRBV5-1	TGCGCCAGCCAACCCCCAGGGACACCGTATATTTTCTACGAGCAGTACTTC	CASQPPGTPYIFYEQYF
14	TRBJ2-1	-	few	TRBV20-1	TGCAGTGCGAGCCAGGGATTCTCCTACAATGAGCAGTTCTTC	CSASQGFSYNEQFF
15	TRBJ1-2	-	many	TRBV6-1	TGTGCCAGCAGTCATGCATCGACAGCTAACTATGGCTACACCTTC	CASSHASTANYGYTF
16	TRBJ1-1	-	many	TRBV12-3/TRBV12-4	TGTGCCAGCAGTTTAGTGGGGGGCAGCCTTACGACTGAAGCTTTCTTT	CASSLVGGSLTTEAFF
14	TRBJ2-5	TRBD2	many	TRBV7-8	TGTGCCAGCAGCTTCCGACTAGCAGGAGAGACCCAGTACTTC	CASSFRLAGETQYF
14	TRBJ2-7	TRBD1	many	TRBV19	TGTGCCACAGCCCTTAGGACAGGGGGCAGGGAGCAGTACTTC	CATALRTGGREQYF
14	TRBJ2-3	TRBD2	few	TRBV20-1	TGCAGTGCAAAACTAGCGGGAACGACAGATACGCAGTATTTT	CSAKLAGTTDTQYF
15	TRBJ2-1	-	few	TRBV10-2	TGCGCCAGCGAAAGAGACGGCAGCTCCTACAATGAGCAGTTCTTC	CASERDGSSYNEQFF
10	TRBJ2-7	-	many	TRBV2	TGTGCCAGCAGTGCTTACGAGCAGTACTTC	CASSAYEQYF
16	TRBJ2-1	TRBD2	once	TRBV5-1	TGCGCCAGCAGCTCGGCTAGCGGGAGTCCCTCGGGTGAGCAGTTCTTC	CASSSASGSPSGEQFF
15	TRBJ1-1	-	many	TRBV6-1	TGTGCCAGCAGTGAAGGGGGGGTGTCGAGGCCTGAAGCTTTCTTT	CASSEGGVSRPEAFF
11	TRBJ2-5	-	many	TRBV30	TGTGCCTGGAACAGGCCGGGCACCCAGTACTTC	CAWNRPGTQYF